Sequencing of this TCR beta chain was carried out in a study of blood T cell repertoires in COVID-19. Overall study: The cDNA or gDNA used as material had been derived from T cells, B-cell-depleted T cells, or PBMCs.

The repertoire was sequenced with immunoSEQ multiplex PCR; TCRdb's copy has only in-frame clones and lacks some. Altogether 250,000 or so clones are present, 83% being singletons, with the ten largest covering less than 6.5%. The sample was peripheral blood. This sequence originates from a human donor in a cohort sampled during active COVID-19.

DNA for the CDR3: TGTGCCAGCAGCTTGGGGGGTTCCCCGCGGGACACTGAAGCTTTCTTT. Protein sequence: CASSLGGSPRDTEAFF. This chain joins TRBV5-8 and TRBJ1-1; D is unresolved. CDR1 and CDR2 (germline): SGHTS, YDEGEE. V gave up 0 bases and J gave up 3 bases, with 15 bases separating them. The CDR3 totals 16 residues. The whole variable domain, filled in from reference TRBV5-8 and TRBJ1-1, reads EAGVTQSPTHLIKTRGQQATLRCSPISGHTSVYWYQQALGLGLQFLLWYDEGEERNRGNFPPRFSGRQFPNYSSELNVNALELEDSALYLCASSLGGSPRDTEAFFGQGTRLTVV.